The 24 T cell receptor beta chains below were found in one sample sequenced in a study of tumor and adjacent non-tumor tissue in lung cancer. This sample's RNA came from whole unsorted tissue. TCRbeta libraries were built with three rounds of nested PCR, modified from ARM-PCR. TCRdb recomputed calls from the multiplex PCR reads with MiXCR, one row per CDR3 protein. The sample gives 60,000 to 85,000 distinct CDR3 sequences, over 70% of which show up once; about 12% is in the top ten. The sample was lung tumor tissue. The receptors stem from a woman in her fifties or sixties with non-small cell lung cancer.

Comments on this clonotype: A junction boundary mismatches the germline segment, possibly from a read error. CDR3 nucleotides: TGTGGCAGCAGCTTGATAGCTTCCTACAAGCAGTACTTC. Amino acids: CGSSLIASYKQYF. The chain employs TRBV5-6 and TRBJ2-7; D gene uncertain. CDR3 length equals 13 residues. Germline V gene lookup returns CDR1 SGHDT and CDR2 YYEEEE.

This clonotype has at least ten counts. The rearrangement joins TRBV10-3 to TRBJ2-7; 9 bases align to TRBD1. Germline lookup yields CDR1 ENHRY and CDR2 SYGVKD. CDR3 size: 14 residues. Trimming removed 4 bases from V and 2 bases from J; junction bases left unmatched: 3. CDR3 loop: CAISGTGATYEQYF. The CDR3 nucleotides are TGTGCCATCAGTGGGACAGGGGCTACCTACGAGCAGTACTTC.

Regarding this clonotype: The CDR3 ends on some other residue instead of the conserved phenylalanine or tryptophan, so this is likely a read error. It is unclear where the CDR3 begins or ends on the DNA, so no DNA is shown, and the CDR3 is as TCRdb lists it. The chain has TRBV4-1 and TRBJ2-1. Per the germline V gene, CDR1 is MGHRA and CDR2 is YSYEKL. Ends included, the CDR3 has 16 residues. CDR3 region: CASSQESGSSYNEQFL.

Worth noting for this clonotype: A much larger clone lies a single base off, so this may be a read error. The V and J genes are TRBV19 and TRBJ2-3, with a weak D call TRBD2 (6 bases). This CDR3 has 16 residues. V was clipped by 5 bases and J by 5 bases, with 20 bases between them. Germline CDR1 and CDR2: LNHDA and SQIVND (reference sequence). The CDR3, as DNA: TGTGCCAGTAGTGCCCCCGGGACTCCGAATGAAGATACGCAGTATTTT. This translates into CASSAPGTPNEDTQYF.

This clonotype was detected only a few times. It may be a read error: a sequence one base away is much more abundant. The chain carries TRBV20-1 and TRBJ1-3; no definite D call. Germline V gene data show CDR1 as DFQATT and CDR2 as SNEGSKA (reference sequence). The ends were cut back, 7 bases at V and 0 bases at J, with 13 bases in the middle. The CDR3 loop spans 14 amino acids. The CDR3 region has the DNA TGCAGTGTGAAGGGCAGAACCTCTGGAAACACCATATATTTT. Protein sequence: CSVKGRTSGNTIYF.

As concerns this clonotype: The junction departs from the called germline gene at one end, perhaps through a read error. The rearrangement links TRBV11-2 to TRBJ2-3, with TRBD1 as a possible D gene (6 bases). The CDR3 sequence is 15 residues long. Germline CDR1 SGHAT, CDR2 FQNNGV. The CDR3 region is CASNSGPPGDHTQYF. The DNA for the CDR3 is TGTGCTAGCAACTCAGGACCCCCAGGGGATCATACGCAGTATTTT. Complete variable domain (other parts from reference TRBV11-2 and TRBJ2-3): EAGVAQSPRYKIIEKRQSVAFWCNPISGHATLYWYQQILGQGPKLLIQFQNNGVVDDSQLPKDRFSAERLKGVDSTLKIQPAKLEDSAVYLCASNSGPPGDHTQYFGPGTRLTVL.

The chain is built from TRBV5-1 and TRBJ2-7; D is uncertain. Deletions cut 2 bases from V and 0 bases from J, with 6 bases between. The length of the CDR3 is 13 residues. From germline, CDR1 is SGHRS and CDR2 YFSETQ. As DNA, the CDR3 is TGCGCCAGCAGCTTCGACATCTCCTACGAGCAGTACTTC. Protein sequence: CASSFDISYEQYF.

Comments on this clonotype: At one of its ends the junction is not consistent with the germline gene, which may arise from a read error. The J gene is TRBJ1-2, the V gene TRBV6-1; D call uncertain. The CDR3 totals 13 residues. Germline assignment: CDR1 MNHNS and CDR2 SASEGT. CDR3 sequence reads: CASGPGYNYDYTF. CDR3 sequence (DNA): TGTGCCAGCGGTCCGGGTTATAACTATGACTACACCTTC.

Remarks on this clonotype: The missing conserved phenylalanine or tryptophan at the end of this CDR3 makes a read error likely. It is unclear where the CDR3 begins or ends on the DNA, so no DNA is shown, and the CDR3 is as TCRdb lists it. The genes are TRBV6-2 or TRBV6-3 and TRBJ2-1; TRBD1 is taken as the D call from the table, unchecked against the DNA. In germline, CDR1 is MNHEY, CDR2 SVGEGT. The CDR3 is made up of 16 amino acids, end residues included. CDR3 in amino acids: CASRRGGVTSYNEQFI.

Worth noting for this clonotype: Without the conserved terminal phenylalanine or tryptophan, this CDR3 likely stems from a read error. The rearrangement uses TRBV11-2 and TRBJ2-5, with D perhaps TRBD2 (6 bases). From germline, CDR1 is SGHAT and CDR2 FQNNGV. The CDR3 sequence is 16 residues long. In DNA form, the CDR3 reads TGTGCCAGCAGCCTCAGAACCGGAACTAGCCTGGAGACTCAGTACCTT. As protein: CASSLRTGTSLETQYL.

In its sample, this clonotype was seen a few times. The junction differs from germline at one of its ends, possibly a read error. The chain links TRBV12-3 or TRBV12-4 to TRBJ2-7; D unclear. This CDR3 region has 13 residues. The CDR3 loop reads CVSSFVTVYEQYF. As DNA, the CDR3 is TGTGTCAGCAGTTTCGTAACGGTCTATGAGCAGTACTTC.

Notes on this clonotype: This may be a read error: a much more frequent sequence differs by one nucleotide. The chain employs TRBV5-1 and TRBJ1-5; TRBD1 aligns across 7 bases. The CDR3 contains 15 residues. Germline CDR1 is SGHRS and CDR2 is YFSETQ. The CDR3 protein is CANSPQGGGHQPQHF. CDR3 sequence (DNA): TGCGCCAACAGCCCTCAGGGGGGCGGGCATCAGCCCCAGCATTTT.

As regards this clonotype: At one end, the junction sequence differs from germline, possibly due to a read error. This chain joins TRBV6-1 and TRBJ2-6; maybe TRBD1 (6 bases). Germline V gene lookup returns CDR1 MNHNS and CDR2 SASEGT. The CDR3 covers 15 residues. As DNA, the CDR3 is TGTGCCAGCAGAGTTACAGGGAATGGGACCGACGTCCTGGCTTTC. Its translation: CASRVTGNGTDVLAF.

Concerning this clonotype itself: This sequence may be a read error, since a much larger clone differs from it by one base. This rearrangement joins TRBV5-1 to TRBJ2-7, with D possibly TRBD2 on 5 matching bases. Germline V CDR1 and CDR2: SGHRS, YFSETQ. This CDR3 is built from 14 residues. In DNA form, the CDR3 reads TGCGCCAGCAGCTTGGTCCTAGCCGGGAACGAGCACTACTTC. Protein sequence: CASSLVLAGNEHYF.

Of note for this clonotype: The final CDR3 position lacks the conserved phenylalanine or tryptophan, pointing to a likely read error. The DNA is omitted, as the CDR3 cannot be located on it reliably, and the CDR3 follows TCRdb's listing. V gene TRBV6-5 combines with J gene TRBJ2-5. From its first to its last residue, the CDR3 has 14 amino acids. CDR1 is MNHEY and CDR2 is SVGAGI in the germline V gene. CDR3 sequence reads: CASNPTGFQETKYL.

Worth noting for this clonotype: Compared with germline, one end of the junction differs, possibly owing to a read error. V is TRBV11-3 and J is TRBJ2-7; the D gene is possibly TRBD2 (7 bases). Germline V gene data show CDR1 as SGHNT and CDR2 as YENEEA. CDR3 length: 13 amino acids. Here the CDR3 DNA reads TGTACGAGCAGCTTGAGGGGGGGCTTCGAGGAGTACTTC. This codes for CTSSLRGGFEEYF.

As for this clonotype: This could be a read error, since a much larger clone is one nucleotide away. The rearrangement joins TRBV7-9 to TRBJ1-1; D remains ambiguous. Germline-derived CDR1 and CDR2 are SEHNR and FQNEAQ (reference sequence). The ends were cut back, 1 base at V and 3 bases at J, with 9 bases in the middle. The CDR3 has 14 residues. CDR3 sequence: CASSLDAGDTEAFF. As DNA, the CDR3 is TGTGCCAGCAGCTTAGACGCTGGGGACACTGAAGCTTTCTTT.

As to this clonotype: At one of its ends the junction is not consistent with the germline gene, which may arise from a read error. The rearrangement joins TRBV11-2 to TRBJ2-5, with D maybe TRBD2 (5 bases). The CDR3 totals 13 residues. Germline V CDR1 and CDR2: SGHAT, FQNNGV. DNA of the CDR3: TGTGTCAGCAGCCGACATGGTTGGGAGACTCAGTACTTC. It translates to CVSSRHGWETQYF.

With respect to this clonotype: At one end the junction does not follow the germline gene, possibly because of a read error. This sequence joins TRBV24-1 and TRBJ2-5, with D perhaps being TRBD1 or TRBD2 (6 bases each). The length of the CDR3 is 15 residues. The germline CDR1 and CDR2 sequences are KGHDR and SFDVKD. The CDR3 is CATSDLQGGEETQCF. DNA of the CDR3: TGTGCCACCAGTGATTTACAGGGAGGTGAAGAGACCCAGTGCTTC.

This clonotype was seen once. This CDR3 fails to terminate in the conserved phenylalanine or tryptophan, so it likely reflects a read error. It is unclear where the CDR3 begins or ends on the DNA, so no DNA is shown, and the CDR3 is as TCRdb lists it. This chain joins TRBV6-1 and TRBJ2-2; the table names TRBD1, a call not compared with the DNA. Per germline, CDR1 MNHNS and CDR2 SASEGT. 13 amino acids form the CDR3, both terminal residues included. CDR3 loop: CASSGTPDGELSL.

The rearrangement links TRBV20-1 to TRBJ1-2; TRBD1 agrees at 7 bases. The CDR3 has 14 residues. With 5 bases clipped from V and 7 bases from J, the junction kept 13 bases outside the gene matches. Germline CDR1 and CDR2: DFQATT and SNEGSKA (reference sequence). The CDR3 here is CSAQPDRAMGGYTF. CDR3 nucleotides: TGCAGTGCTCAGCCAGACAGGGCTATGGGTGGCTACACCTTC.

A note on this clonotype: One end of the junction fails to match germline, which may point to a read error. This chain connects TRBV5-5 to TRBJ2-1, with D maybe TRBD2 (5 bases). The CDR3 covers 15 residues. Germline V lookup: CDR1 SGHKS, CDR2 YYEKEE (reference sequence). CDR3 amino acids: CASSLGGEAYSEQFF. CDR3 nucleotides: TGTGCCAGCAGCTTGGGGGGAGAGGCCTACAGTGAGCAGTTCTTC. The full variable domain, its missing parts supplied by reference TRBV5-5 and TRBJ2-1, is DAGVTQSPTHLIKTRGQQVTLRCSPISGHKSVSWYQQVLGQGPQFIFQYYEKEERGRGNFPDRFSARQFPNYSSELNVNALLLGDSALYLCASSLGGEAYSEQFFGPGTRLTVL.

This clonotype was detected only a few times. A junction end diverges from the germline sequence, so it may reflect a read error. The chain employs TRBV29-1 and TRBJ2-7; 8 positions agree with TRBD2. The CDR3 is 14 residues long. The germline V gene has CDR1 SQVTM and CDR2 ANQGSEA. CDR3 coding DNA: TGCAGCGTTGGACTAGCGTGGGCCTCCTTCGAGCAGTACTTC. It specifies CSVGLAWASFEQYF.

A word on this clonotype: The CDR3 carries no conserved terminal phenylalanine or tryptophan, so it likely arises from a read error. The chain recombines TRBV29-1 with TRBJ2-3; 13 nucleotides align to TRBD2. Germline values: CDR1 SQVTM, CDR2 ANQGSEA. The length of the CDR3 is 16 residues. V lost 6 bases, J lost 5 bases, and 11 bases stayed unmatched. The CDR3 protein is CSVRGGLAGSVDTQYS. CDR3 nucleotides: TGCAGCGTCCGAGGGGGACTAGCGGGATCAGTAGATACGCAGTATTCT.